This is a list of T cell receptor beta chains from one sample in a study of T cells after posttransplantation cyclophosphamide. Sequenced by immunoSEQ multiplex PCR; TCRdb stores in-frame clones only, minus some. The sample shows 37,000 or so clones, none of them appearing just once. Sequenced input: PBMCs. These receptors came from a man aged 25-45 years in good health and a related stem cell transplant donor. CDR3s include the opening cysteine and the closing phenylalanine or tryptophan. D genes are given only for firm matches. The listing skips clone size in some rows; elsewhere it reads once, few, many or a size class.

TRBD1	TRBV7-8	many	TRBJ2-3	TGTGCCAGCAGCTTAGGACAGGGAAGCACAGATACGCAGTATTTT	CASSLGQGSTDTQYF
.	TRBV4-1	many	TRBJ2-1	TGCGCCAGCAGCCAGGGGGCTAGGTCCTACAATGAGCAGTTCTTC	CASSQGARSYNEQFF
TRBD2	TRBV6-2/TRBV6-3	many	TRBJ2-1	TGTGCCAGCAGTTATCTAGCGGGGCTTTACAATGAGCAGTTCTTC	CASSYLAGLYNEQFF
.	TRBV27	many	TRBJ1-5	TGTGCCAGCAGTTATCGGTTTAGCAATCAGCCCCAGCATTTT	CASSYRFSNQPQHF
TRBD1	TRBV7-8	many	TRBJ1-1	TGTGCCAGCAGCTTGGTGACAGGGCTTGGTGAAGCTTTCTTT	CASSLVTGLGEAFF
TRBD2	TRBV7-6	many	TRBJ2-2	TGTGCCAGCAGCGGCGGCGGACTAGCGGGGGGGACCGGGGAGCTGTTTTTT	CASSGGGLAGGTGELFF
.	TRBV7-7	many	TRBJ2-5	TGTGCTAGCAGCTTTGGACAAGCGGGAGAGACCCAGTACTTC	CASSFGQAGETQYF
.	TRBV13	many	TRBJ1-4	TGTGCCAGCACCTCGGCGGGGGGGGGCGCAACTAATGAAAAACTGTTTTTT	CASTSAGGGATNEKLFF
TRBD1	TRBV5-6	many	TRBJ2-1	TGTGCCAGCGCGACAGGGACGCACTACAATGAGCAGTTCTTC	CASATGTHYNEQFF
TRBD1	TRBV11-2	many	TRBJ2-2	TGTGCCAGCAGCATCGGGACAGGGGGGCCCGGGGAGCTGTTTTTT	CASSIGTGGPGELFF
.	TRBV11-2	many	TRBJ2-4	TGTGCCAGCAGCTTAGAGGGGCGGGGCGGGAACATTCAGTACTTC	CASSLEGRGGNIQYF
.	TRBV6-2/TRBV6-3	many	TRBJ2-1	TGTGCCAGCAGTTACTCGGGGGACACAACATGGATGCTAGAGCAGTTCTTC	CASSYSGDTTWMLEQFF
.	TRBV24-1	.	TRBJ2-2	TGTGCCACCAGTTTTAGGGGCACCGGGGAGCTGTTTTTT	CATSFRGTGELFF
.	TRBV5-6	many	TRBJ2-3	TGTGCCAGCAGCCATGCTGGCCGGGGAGATACGCAGTATTTT	CASSHAGRGDTQYF
.	TRBV7-2	many	TRBJ2-1	TGTGCCAGCCAAGCAGGGAGCCACAATGAGCAGTTCTTC	CASQAGSHNEQFF
.	TRBV5-1	many	TRBJ1-4	TGCGCCAGCAGCCAAGCTACAACTAATGAAAAACTGTTTTTT	CASSQATTNEKLFF
TRBD1	TRBV7-9	.	TRBJ1-2	TGTGCCAGCAGAGCCCGGGACAGGGACGAGGCTAACTATGGCTACACCTTC	CASRARDRDEANYGYTF
TRBD1	TRBV19	many	TRBJ2-7	TGTGCCAGTAGTGTCGGACAGGGGGCCTACTTCTACGAGCAGTACTTC	CASSVGQGAYFYEQYF
TRBD1	TRBV6-6	many	TRBJ1-4	TGTGCCAGCAGTTCAGGGGGCTGGGCTAATGAAAAACTGTTTTTT	CASSSGGWANEKLFF
TRBD2	TRBV9	.	TRBJ2-3	TGTGCCAGCAGCCCTCGGGGTAGCGGGGGGCTGAATACGCAGTATTTT	CASSPRGSGGLNTQYF
TRBD2	TRBV11-2	many	TRBJ2-1	TGTGCCAGCAGCCTCACTAGCGGGGGCTCCTACAATGAGCAGTTCTTC	CASSLTSGGSYNEQFF
TRBD1	TRBV5-1	many	TRBJ1-6	TGCGCCAGCAGCGGAGGACAGGTCGGTCGTAATTCACCCCTCCACTTT	CASSGGQVGRNSPLHF
.	TRBV11-1	.	TRBJ1-2	TGTGCCAGCGGGGCTCCTGGCTATGGCTACACCTTC	CASGAPGYGYTF
.	TRBV28	few	TRBJ1-1	TGTGCCAGCAGCTTGCTAGGTCCGAACACTGAAGCTTTCTTT	CASSLLGPNTEAFF
.	TRBV19	many	TRBJ1-1	TGTGCCAGTAGTATGCAGGGCGCGATCATGAACACTGAAGCTTTCTTT	CASSMQGAIMNTEAFF
.	TRBV2	many	TRBJ1-1	TGTGCCAGCAGTGATCCCGACAAGGGGACTGAAGCTTTCTTT	CASSDPDKGTEAFF
TRBD1	TRBV13	many	TRBJ2-1	TGTGCCAGCAGGGCAGGGGGCTCCTACAATGAGCAGTTCTTC	CASRAGGSYNEQFF
.	TRBV28	many	TRBJ1-5	TGTGCCAGCAGTGTGAAGGTCAATCAGCCCCAGCATTTT	CASSVKVNQPQHF
.	TRBV7-3	few	TRBJ1-1	TGTGCCAGCAGCTTTACAGGGCCGAACACTGAAGCTTTCTTT	CASSFTGPNTEAFF
.	TRBV12-5	few	TRBJ2-5	TGTGCTAGTGGTTCCGCTGACATCTATTCGGACAGCCGGGCCCGAGAGACCCAGTACTTC	CASGSADIYSDSRARETQYF
TRBD1	TRBV7-9	many	TRBJ2-1	TGTGCCAGCAGCTTAGTGGACAGGCTACTCAATGAGCAGTTCTTC	CASSLVDRLLNEQFF
.	TRBV5-5	.	TRBJ1-6	TGTGCCAGCAGCTACTCCCTAGAGAATTCACCCCTCCACTTT	CASSYSLENSPLHF
TRBD1	TRBV29-1	many	TRBJ1-1	TGCAGCGTGGCACAGGGGGCGATCGCTGAAGCTTTCTTT	CSVAQGAIAEAFF
TRBD2	TRBV6-2/TRBV6-3	.	TRBJ2-1	TGTGCCAGCAGACCCATGGGACTAGCGGGGGGCTTCTCCTACAATGAGCAGTTCTTC	CASRPMGLAGGFSYNEQFF
.	TRBV2	many	TRBJ1-2	TGTGCCAGCAGTACTAAGTATGGCTACACCTTC	CASSTKYGYTF
.	TRBV28	many	TRBJ1-6	TGTGCCAGCAGTCAGCCAGGGAGTATCGATTCACCCCTCCACTTT	CASSQPGSIDSPLHF
.	TRBV19	many	TRBJ1-1	TGTGCCAGTAGTATGGGGGCTGGATTAGGCATGAACACTGAAGCTTTCTTT	CASSMGAGLGMNTEAFF
TRBD1	TRBV19	many	TRBJ2-7	TGTGCCAGTAGTGCGGGACAGGGATACGAGCAGTACTTC	CASSAGQGYEQYF
TRBD1	TRBV7-8	few	TRBJ2-3	TGTGCCAGCAGCTTCCGGACAGGGGGTTCAGATACGCAGTATTTT	CASSFRTGGSDTQYF
.	TRBV6-4	many	TRBJ2-1	TGTGCCAGCAGTTCAGAGGCAGGTTCCAGCTATGAGCAGTTCTTC	CASSSEAGSSYEQFF
.	TRBV27	.	TRBJ2-3	TGTGCCACCCAAGGCGACCCAGGGTTTGGTACGCAGTATTTT	CATQGDPGFGTQYF
.	TRBV2	many	TRBJ2-2	TGTGCCAGCAGTGAGACGGGTCCCCAGAACACCGGGGAGCTGTTTTTT	CASSETGPQNTGELFF
TRBD1	TRBV15	many	TRBJ1-1	TGTGCCACCAGCCACGGGACAGTGAACACTGAAGCTTTCTTT	CATSHGTVNTEAFF
.	TRBV19	many	TRBJ1-6	TGTGCCAGTAGTATAGGGGGCAGCTATAATTCACCCCTCCACTTT	CASSIGGSYNSPLHF
.	TRBV2	many	TRBJ1-5	TGTGCCAGCAGTCTAGACAGGAATCAGCCCCAGCATTTT	CASSLDRNQPQHF
TRBD1	TRBV5-1	few	TRBJ1-6	TGCGCCAGCAGCTGGGACAGGGCCTATAATTCACCCCTCCACTTT	CASSWDRAYNSPLHF
.	TRBV24-1	few	TRBJ1-2	TGTGCCACCAGTGATCAGAACTATGGCTACACCTTC	CATSDQNYGYTF
.	TRBV5-5	many	TRBJ1-6	TGTGCCAGCAGCTTTGACAGGACCAGCTCCTATAATTCACCCCTCCACTTT	CASSFDRTSSYNSPLHF
.	TRBV7-6	many	TRBJ1-1	TGTGCCAGCAGCTTAGCGGGCAGGGTAGACACTGAAGCTTTCTTT	CASSLAGRVDTEAFF
TRBD1	TRBV7-9	many	TRBJ1-2	TGTGCCAGCAGCTTAGACAGGGGGTACTATGGCTACACCTTC	CASSLDRGYYGYTF
TRBD2	TRBV6-2/TRBV6-3	many	TRBJ2-1	TGTGCCAGCACCTGGGGGGTAGCGGGGGTTCAGTTCTTC	CASTWGVAGVQFF
.	TRBV7-8	many	TRBJ1-6	TGTGCCAGCAGCCCAGGGGCTAATTCACCCCTCCACTTT	CASSPGANSPLHF
.	TRBV9	few	TRBJ2-2	TGTGCCAGCAAGCGTAGCCTTTCCACCGGGGAGCTGTTTTTT	CASKRSLSTGELFF
.	TRBV28	many	TRBJ2-7	TGTGCCAGCAGTTTACGGGGGGCGGGGAACGAGCAGTACTTC	CASSLRGAGNEQYF
TRBD1	TRBV11-2	few	TRBJ1-2	TGTGCCAGCAGCCCGGCTGGACAGGGACCTAGCTATGGCTACACCTTC	CASSPAGQGPSYGYTF
TRBD1	TRBV6-1	many	TRBJ1-3	TGTGCCAGCAGTTTAAGACAGGGGTACGACACCATATATTTT	CASSLRQGYDTIYF
TRBD1	TRBV27	many	TRBJ1-6	TGTGCCAGCAGTTTCACAGGGGATTCACCCCTCCACTTT	CASSFTGDSPLHF
TRBD2	TRBV11-2	many	TRBJ2-7	TGTGCCAGCAGCGGTACTAGCGGGGGGAACTACGAGCAGTACTTC	CASSGTSGGNYEQYF
.	TRBV7-2	many	TRBJ1-5	TGTGCCAGCAGCTTATTTGGAACAGGGAACAATCAGCCCCAGCATTTT	CASSLFGTGNNQPQHF
TRBD1	TRBV5-1	many	TRBJ2-4	TGCGCCAGCAGCCCCCGACAGGGTCAGGGTGACATTCAGTACTTC	CASSPRQGQGDIQYF